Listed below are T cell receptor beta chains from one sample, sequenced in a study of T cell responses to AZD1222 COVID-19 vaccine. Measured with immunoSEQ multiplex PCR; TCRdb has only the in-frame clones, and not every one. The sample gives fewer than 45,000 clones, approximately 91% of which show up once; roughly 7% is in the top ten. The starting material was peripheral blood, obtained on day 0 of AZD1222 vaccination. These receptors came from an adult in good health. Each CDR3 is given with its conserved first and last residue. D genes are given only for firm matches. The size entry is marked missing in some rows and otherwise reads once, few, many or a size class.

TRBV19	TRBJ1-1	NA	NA	TGTGCCAGTAGTATACAGGGACAGAACACTGAAGCTTTCTTT	CASSIQGQNTEAFF
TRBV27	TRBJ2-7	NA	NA	TGTGCCAGCAGTGATACCTACGAGCAGTACTTC	CASSDTYEQYF
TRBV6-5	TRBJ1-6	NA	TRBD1	TGTGCCAGCAGGCGGGACAGGTTAGAGGATTCACCCCTCCACTTT	CASRRDRLEDSPLHF
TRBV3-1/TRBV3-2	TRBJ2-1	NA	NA	TGTGCCAGCAGCCAAGTTCGGCCGGGGCCCTACAATGAGCAGTTCTTC	CASSQVRPGPYNEQFF
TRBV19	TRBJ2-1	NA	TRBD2	TGTGCCAGTATATCACTAGCGGGAGGAAACAATGAGCAGTTCTTC	CASISLAGGNNEQFF
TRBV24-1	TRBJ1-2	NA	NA	TGTGCCACCAGTGACCCAGCAGAGAACTATGGCTACACCTTC	CATSDPAENYGYTF
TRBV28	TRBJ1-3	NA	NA	TGTGCCAGCACTTATTCTGGAAACACCATATATTTT	CASTYSGNTIYF
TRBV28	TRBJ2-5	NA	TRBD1	TGTGCCAGCAGTCCCTTGGGACAGGGGGCGGAAGAGACCCAGTACTTC	CASSPLGQGAEETQYF
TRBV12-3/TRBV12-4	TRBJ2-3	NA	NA	TGTGCCAGCAGTTTAGGCTTCACAGATACGCAGTATTTT	CASSLGFTDTQYF
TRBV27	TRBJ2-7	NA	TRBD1	TGTGCCAGCAGGAGGGACAGGGTTTTCCACGAGCAGTACTTC	CASRRDRVFHEQYF
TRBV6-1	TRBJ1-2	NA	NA	TGTGCCAGCAGTGAATTAAACGAAAACTATGGCTACACCTTC	CASSELNENYGYTF
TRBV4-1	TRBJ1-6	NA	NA	TGCGCCAGCAGCCAAACCGCAGGGAAGGGTTCACCCCTCCACTTT	CASSQTAGKGSPLHF
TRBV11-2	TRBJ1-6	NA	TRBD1	TGTGCCAGCAGCTTAGGAAGGGGGCGCGGTAATTCACCCCTCCACTTT	CASSLGRGRGNSPLHF
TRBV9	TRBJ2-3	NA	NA	TGTGCCAGCAGCGTAGCAGGGGGGCCGGTGGTGGCAGATACGCAGTATTTT	CASSVAGGPVVADTQYF
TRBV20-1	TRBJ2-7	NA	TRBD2	TGCAGTGCTAGTGGGGCCGGGACTAGCGGGACCGAGCAGTACTTC	CSASGAGTSGTEQYF
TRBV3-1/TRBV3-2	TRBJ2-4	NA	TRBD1	TGTGCCAGCAGCCTCATATTTACAGGGGGGAGCAAAAACATTCAGTACTTC	CASSLIFTGGSKNIQYF
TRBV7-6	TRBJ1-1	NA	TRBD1	TGTGCCAGCAGCTACGTGACAGGGAAGAACACTGAAGCTTTCTTT	CASSYVTGKNTEAFF
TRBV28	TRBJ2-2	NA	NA	TGTGCCAGCAGGGGTGGCGACAGATCAAGTCGGGAGCTGTTTTTT	CASRGGDRSSRELFF
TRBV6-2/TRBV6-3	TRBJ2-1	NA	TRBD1	TGTGCCAGCAGCTCAGCCGGGACAGAGACATACAATGAGCAGTTCTTC	CASSSAGTETYNEQFF
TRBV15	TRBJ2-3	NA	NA	TGTGCCACCAGCAGAGCTCCTGGAAGGAATACGCAGTATTTT	CATSRAPGRNTQYF
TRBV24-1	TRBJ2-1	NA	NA	TGTGCCACCAGTGATTGGGGACGGCGAGAGCAGTTCTTC	CATSDWGRREQFF
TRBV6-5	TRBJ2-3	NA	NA	TGTGCCAGCAGAGCCACTATGGTGGCAGATACGCAGTATTTT	CASRATMVADTQYF
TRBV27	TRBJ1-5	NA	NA	TGTGCCAGCAGTTTCCGGACGGGGGGTCAGCCCCAGCATTTT	CASSFRTGGQPQHF
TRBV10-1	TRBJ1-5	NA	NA	TGCGCCAGCAGTGATCTCCTTGGGGGCAATCAGCCCCAGCATTTT	CASSDLLGGNQPQHF
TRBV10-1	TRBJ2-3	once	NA	TGCGCCAGCAGTGAGTCGTTAGGGGGGACAGATACGCAGTATTTT	CASSESLGGTDTQYF
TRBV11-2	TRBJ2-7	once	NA	TGTGCCAGCAGCTTAGGGAGGGGGGCCTACGAGCAGTACTTC	CASSLGRGAYEQYF
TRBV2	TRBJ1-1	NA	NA	TGTGCCAGGCGGAGGGCGGGCACTGAAGCTTTCTTT	CARRRAGTEAFF
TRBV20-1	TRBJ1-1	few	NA	TGCAGTGCTACCCCGGAGGAGCAAGCTTTCTTT	CSATPEEQAFF
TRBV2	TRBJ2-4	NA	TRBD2	TGTGCCAGCCGATCTTCCCCTAGCGGGAGCGGTGGCATTCAGTACTTC	CASRSSPSGSGGIQYF
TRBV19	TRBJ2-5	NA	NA	TGTGCCAGTAGATCACTTCAAGCTGGGGAGACCCAGTACTTC	CASRSLQAGETQYF
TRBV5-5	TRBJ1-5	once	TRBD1	TGTGCCAGCAGACAGGGGCCAAATAGCAATCAGCCCCAGCATTTT	CASRQGPNSNQPQHF
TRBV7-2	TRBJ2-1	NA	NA	TGTGCCAGCAGCCCCCGTTCAGGCGACTCCTACAATGAGCAGTTCTTC	CASSPRSGDSYNEQFF
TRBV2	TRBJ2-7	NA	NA	TGTGCCAGCACCCCTCGAACCAACGAGCAGTACTTC	CASTPRTNEQYF
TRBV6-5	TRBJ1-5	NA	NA	TGTGCCAGCCGACAACCTAGCAATCAGCCCCAGCATTTT	CASRQPSNQPQHF
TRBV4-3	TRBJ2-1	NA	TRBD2	TGCGCCAGCAGCCAAGATCCCTTTAGTCTAGCGGGAAAAGATGAGCAGTTCTTC	CASSQDPFSLAGKDEQFF
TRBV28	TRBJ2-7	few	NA	TGTGCCAGCAGTTTACAGTCCTACGAGCAGTACTTC	CASSLQSYEQYF
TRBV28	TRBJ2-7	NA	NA	TGTGCCAGCAGTCCTCGGACAGCTACATACGAGCAGTACTTC	CASSPRTATYEQYF
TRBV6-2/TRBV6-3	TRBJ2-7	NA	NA	TGTGCCAGCAGTTCCCCACAGGCTCTCTACGAGCAGTACTTC	CASSSPQALYEQYF
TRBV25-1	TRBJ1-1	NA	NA	TGTGCCAGCAGTGACCCCTGGGGCAGAAAAGCTTTCTTT	CASSDPWGRKAFF
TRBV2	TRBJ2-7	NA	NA	TGTGCCAGCCGAATTGGAGGCGCACGCTACGAGCAGTACTTC	CASRIGGARYEQYF
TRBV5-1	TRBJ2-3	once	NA	TGCGCCAGCAGCTCCGTGAGTAGTGCTAGCACAGATACGCAGTATTTT	CASSSVSSASTDTQYF
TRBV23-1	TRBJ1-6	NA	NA	TGCGCCAGCAGTCAGAGGCCCTCAACTCCCATTTATAATTCACCCCTCCACTTT	CASSQRPSTPIYNSPLHF
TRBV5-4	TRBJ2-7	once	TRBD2	TGTGCCAGCAGCAGTAGCGGGATGGGAGGGTACGAGCAGTACTTC	CASSSSGMGGYEQYF
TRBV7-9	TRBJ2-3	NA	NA	TGTGCCAGCAGCTCAAGCGGGACAGTGGATACGCAGTATTTT	CASSSSGTVDTQYF
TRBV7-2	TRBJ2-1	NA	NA	TGTGCCAGCAGCACCTACAATGAGCAGTTCTTC	CASSTYNEQFF
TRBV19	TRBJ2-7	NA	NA	TGTGCCAGTAGTATAGGTGGGGAGGAAAACGAGCAGTACTTC	CASSIGGEENEQYF
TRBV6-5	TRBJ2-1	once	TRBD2	TGTGCCAGCAGTCCACTCAGGGAGGGCCGTATGTTCTTC	CASSPLREGRMFF
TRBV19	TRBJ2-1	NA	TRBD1	TGTGCCAGTAGTGAAGACAGGGGTTCGTACAATGAGCAGTTCTTC	CASSEDRGSYNEQFF
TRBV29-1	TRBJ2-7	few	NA	TGCAGCGCCCGATGGGGGTACGAGCAGTACTTC	CSARWGYEQYF
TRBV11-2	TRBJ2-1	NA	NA	TGTGCCAGCAGCCGCGACTGGAACAATGAGCAGTTCTTC	CASSRDWNNEQFF
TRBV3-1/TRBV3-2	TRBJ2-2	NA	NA	TGTGCCAGCAGCCAAGTACCCGGGGAGCTGTTTTTT	CASSQVPGELFF
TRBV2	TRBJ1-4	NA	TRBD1	TGTGCCAGCAGCGGGACAGAGAATGAAAAACTGTTTTTT	CASSGTENEKLFF
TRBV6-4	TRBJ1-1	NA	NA	TGTGCCAGCAGTGATTCGTTTACCGGCACTGAAGCTTTCTTT	CASSDSFTGTEAFF
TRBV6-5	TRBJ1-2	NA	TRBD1	TGTGCCAGCAGTTTGTTTGGACAGGGGGCCAACTATGGCTACACCTTC	CASSLFGQGANYGYTF
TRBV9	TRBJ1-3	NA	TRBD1	TGTGCCAGCAGCGCCACCGGGACAGCTAGCTCTGGAAACACCATATATTTT	CASSATGTASSGNTIYF
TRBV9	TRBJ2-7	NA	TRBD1	TGTGCCAGCAGCGGCCTCGGGACAGGGGACGAGCAGTACTTC	CASSGLGTGDEQYF
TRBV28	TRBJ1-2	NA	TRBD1	TGTGCCAGTTCCCCTCCTCCGGGACAGAGCTATGGCTACACCTTC	CASSPPPGQSYGYTF
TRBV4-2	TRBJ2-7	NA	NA	TGTGCCAGCAGCCAAGTAGCGGGACAGGTTTCCTACGAGCAGTACTTC	CASSQVAGQVSYEQYF